These T cell receptor beta chains were read from a single sample in a study of CD8+ T cells in alopecia areata. Clones were read by immunoSEQ multiplex PCR, and TCRdb kept only the in-frame ones, dropping some. The table has around 100,000 clones, 44% seen once. Material: CD8+ T cells sorted from blood, obtained at week 24, from a patient treated with tofacitinib. The receptor set was obtained from a human donor with alopecia areata. The CDR3 runs from the conserved cysteine through the conserved F or W. D genes are given only for firm matches. A row's size may be missing; if present it is once, few, many or a size class.

D	V	J	size	CDR3	DNA
.	TRBV7-9	TRBJ1-2	.	CASSLDVVEGYTF	TGTGCCAGCAGCTTAGATGTAGTGGAGGGCTACACCTTC
.	TRBV27	TRBJ1-2	.	CASSPGRGYYGYTF	TGTGCCAGCAGCCCCGGGAGGGGCTACTATGGCTACACCTTC
.	TRBV29-1	TRBJ2-6	few	CSVDSRIPGANVLTF	TGCAGCGTTGATTCCAGGATCCCTGGGGCCAACGTCCTGACTTTC
TRBD2	TRBV5-1	TRBJ2-1	few	CASSLGLGELYNEQFF	TGCGCCAGCAGTCTCGGACTAGGGGAGCTCTACAATGAGCAGTTCTTC
.	TRBV9	TRBJ1-2	.	CASSRGTYGYTF	TGTGCCAGTTCGCGGGGTACCTATGGCTACACCTTC
.	TRBV15	TRBJ2-1	.	CATSMILSGEQFF	TGTGCCACCAGCATGATCCTGTCGGGTGAGCAGTTCTTC
TRBD2	TRBV28	TRBJ2-2	.	CASRPGLAATGELFF	TGTGCCAGCAGGCCGGGACTAGCGGCCACCGGGGAGCTGTTTTTT
.	TRBV21-1	TRBJ2-2	few	CASSKGGQGNTGELFF	TGTGCCAGCAGCAAAGGGGGACAGGGGAACACCGGGGAGCTGTTTTTT
TRBD1	TRBV29-1	TRBJ2-1	.	CSVVTGNNEQFF	TGCAGCGTTGTGACAGGGAACAATGAGCAGTTCTTC
.	TRBV27	TRBJ1-2	.	CASSWGQGPNYGYTF	TGTGCCAGCAGCTGGGGTCAGGGACCTAACTATGGCTACACCTTC
.	TRBV5-6	TRBJ1-1	.	CASSYSTEAFF	TGTGCCAGCAGCTACTCGACTGAAGCTTTCTTT
TRBD2	TRBV4-1	TRBJ2-3	few	CASSQGPGLGSDTQYF	TGCGCCAGCAGCCAAGGACCGGGACTAGGGTCAGATACGCAGTATTTT
TRBD2	TRBV14	TRBJ2-1	.	CASSQKREVGYNEQFF	TGTGCCAGCAGCCAAAAGCGGGAGGTGGGGTACAATGAGCAGTTCTTC
.	TRBV7-8	TRBJ2-7	few	CASSSAGQGAYEQYF	TGTGCCAGCAGCTCGGCGGGTCAGGGAGCCTACGAGCAGTACTTC
TRBD1	TRBV4-1	TRBJ2-5	.	CASSQGTGETQYF	TGCGCCAGCAGCCAAGGGACAGGGGAGACCCAGTACTTC
.	TRBV14	TRBJ2-3	few	CASSQDRRSTDTQYF	TGTGCCAGCAGCCAAGACAGGCGGAGCACAGATACGCAGTATTTT
.	TRBV4-1	TRBJ2-5	few	CASSQDPPGGRTETQYF	TGCGCCAGCAGCCAAGATCCCCCCGGAGGGAGAACAGAGACCCAGTACTTC
TRBD2	TRBV6-1	TRBJ2-5	.	CAISVRLGGREQETQYF	TGTGCCATCAGTGTCCGTCTCGGAGGGAGGGAACAAGAGACCCAGTACTTC
.	TRBV6-6	TRBJ2-2	.	CASSYLLVRDTGELFF	TGTGCCAGCAGTTACTTACTAGTAAGGGACACCGGGGAGCTGTTTTTT
.	TRBV15	TRBJ1-1	few	CATSRDSYVGAFF	TGTGCCACCAGCAGAGATAGTTACGTGGGGGCTTTCTTT
.	TRBV6-5	TRBJ2-5	few	CASSYVQRETQYF	TGTGCCAGCAGTTACGTGCAGAGGGAGACCCAGTACTTC
.	TRBV29-1	TRBJ1-2	.	CSPKGQSGYTF	TGCAGCCCGAAGGGACAATCTGGCTACACCTTC
.	TRBV29-1	TRBJ2-1	.	CSVEAGKIYNEQFF	TGCAGCGTTGAAGCAGGTAAAATCTACAATGAGCAGTTCTTC
TRBD2	TRBV27	TRBJ2-7	few	CASTTGGTSDYEQYF	TGTGCCAGCACCACGGGAGGGACTAGCGACTACGAGCAGTACTTC
.	TRBV6-1	TRBJ2-1	.	CATSGVSYNEQFF	TGTGCCACCTCGGGGGTCTCCTACAATGAGCAGTTCTTC
TRBD2	TRBV4-3	TRBJ2-1	many	CASSQLASGSYEQFF	TGCGCCAGCAGCCAATTAGCTAGCGGGAGTTATGAGCAGTTCTTC
TRBD1	TRBV29-1	TRBJ2-4	few	CSVGQGADGIQYF	TGCAGCGTTGGCCAGGGGGCAGACGGCATTCAGTACTTC
.	TRBV7-2	TRBJ2-1	few	CASSTRQPPTGNEQFF	TGTGCCAGCAGCACGCGACAGCCGCCAACAGGGAATGAGCAGTTCTTC
.	TRBV28	TRBJ1-1	.	CASSSLSRTEAFF	TGTGCCAGCAGTTCCTTATCACGGACTGAAGCTTTCTTT
.	TRBV19	TRBJ2-7	.	CASQTGTDYEQYF	TGTGCCAGTCAGACCGGGACGGACTACGAGCAGTACTTC
.	TRBV14	TRBJ1-2	.	CASSPGAFAYGYTF	TGTGCCAGCAGCCCAGGGGCTTTTGCCTATGGCTACACCTTC
TRBD1	TRBV7-9	TRBJ1-1	.	CASNLDRESGNTEAFF	TGTGCCAGCAACCTCGACAGGGAGAGCGGGAACACTGAAGCTTTCTTT
.	TRBV10-3	TRBJ2-1	.	CAISDPGNNEQFF	TGTGCCATCAGTGACCCAGGAAACAATGAGCAGTTCTTC
.	TRBV10-3	TRBJ2-2	.	CAILTGGTGELFF	TGTGCCATCCTCACCGGGGGAACCGGGGAGCTGTTTTTT
.	TRBV4-1	TRBJ2-5	.	CASSHPARVETQYF	TGCGCCAGCAGCCATCCCGCAAGGGTGGAGACCCAGTACTTC
.	TRBV11-2	TRBJ2-5	.	CASSSLLQETQYF	TGTGCCAGCAGCTCCCTTTTACAAGAGACCCAGTACTTC
.	TRBV2	TRBJ2-7	.	CASIDSSGAYEQYF	TGTGCCAGCATTGACAGTAGTGGGGCCTACGAGCAGTACTTC
TRBD1	TRBV9	TRBJ2-1	.	CASSERDPGTGAYNEQFF	TGTGCCAGCAGCGAGCGGGACCCGGGGACAGGGGCCTACAATGAGCAGTTCTTC
.	TRBV4-1	TRBJ1-5	.	CASSPWWQGIQPQHF	TGCGCCAGCAGCCCCTGGTGGCAGGGCATTCAGCCCCAGCATTTT
TRBD2	TRBV13	TRBJ2-1	once	CASSPTSGSYNEQFF	TGTGCCAGCAGCCCGACTAGCGGTTCCTACAATGAGCAGTTCTTC
TRBD2	TRBV7-9	TRBJ2-7	many	CASSLTSGTYEQYF	TGTGCCAGCAGCTTAACTAGCGGAACCTACGAGCAGTACTTC
.	TRBV5-1	TRBJ1-5	.	CASSLGGLSDQPQHF	TGCGCCAGCAGCTTGGGAGGGTTAAGTGATCAGCCCCAGCATTTT